The clone carrying this TCR beta chain was counted many times. Antigen specificity is unknown. TCRdb reanalysed the 5' RACE reads using MiXCR and keeps one entry per CDR3 protein. Found here are tens of thousands of distinct CDR3 sequences, roughly 7.4% of them singletons; the top ten hold around 34%. The V gene's germline CDR1 is LGHNA and CDR2 YNFKEQ. Trimming took 2 bases from V and 0 from J; bases not matched to a gene: 7. The CDR3 is made up of 17 amino acids. This specimen comes from a study of T cells after yellow fever vaccination. Study-wide results and limits: Most clones from primary vaccination were detected again post-booster (about 95% CD4, roughly 91% CD8). Overall, a small share of clonotypes was seen in both CD4 and CD8 compartments.

The sequence was obtained from a man aged 25-40 years who received the YFV17D yellow fever vaccine. The chain has TRBV4-2 and TRBJ2-7; 10 nucleotides line up with TRBD1. The sample consisted of CD8+ T cells sorted from PBMCs, taken 15 days after the yellow fever booster vaccination. CDR3 in amino acids: CASSQIPRTGGSYEQYF. CDR3 nucleotide sequence: TGTGCCAGCAGCCAAATCCCCCGGACAGGGGGCTCCTACGAGCAGTACTTC.